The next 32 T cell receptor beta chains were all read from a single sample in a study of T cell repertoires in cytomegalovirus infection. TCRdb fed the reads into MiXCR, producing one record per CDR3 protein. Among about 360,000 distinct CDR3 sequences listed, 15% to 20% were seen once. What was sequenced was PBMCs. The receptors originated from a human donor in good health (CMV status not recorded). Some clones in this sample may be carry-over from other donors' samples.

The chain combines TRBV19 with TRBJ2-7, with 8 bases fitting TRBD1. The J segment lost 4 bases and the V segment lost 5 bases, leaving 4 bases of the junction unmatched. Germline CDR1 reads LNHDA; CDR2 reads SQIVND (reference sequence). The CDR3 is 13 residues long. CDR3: CASSPTGEYEQYF. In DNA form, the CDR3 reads TGTGCCAGTAGTCCGACAGGGGAGTACGAGCAGTACTTC.

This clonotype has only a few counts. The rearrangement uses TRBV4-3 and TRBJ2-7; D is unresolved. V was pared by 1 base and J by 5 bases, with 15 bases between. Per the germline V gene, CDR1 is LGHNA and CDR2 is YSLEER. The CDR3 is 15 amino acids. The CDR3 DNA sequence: TGCGCCAGCAGCCAAGTGGGCTCCCCGGACGACGAGCAGTACTTC. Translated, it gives CASSQVGSPDDEQYF.

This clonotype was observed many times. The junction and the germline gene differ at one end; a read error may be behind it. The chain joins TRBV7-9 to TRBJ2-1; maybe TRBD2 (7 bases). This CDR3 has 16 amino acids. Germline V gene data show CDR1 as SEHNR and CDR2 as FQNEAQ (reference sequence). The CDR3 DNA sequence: TGTGCCAGCAGCCTAGCCGTCGGGGGGCCAGACAATGAGCAGTTCTTC. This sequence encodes CASSLAVGGPDNEQFF.

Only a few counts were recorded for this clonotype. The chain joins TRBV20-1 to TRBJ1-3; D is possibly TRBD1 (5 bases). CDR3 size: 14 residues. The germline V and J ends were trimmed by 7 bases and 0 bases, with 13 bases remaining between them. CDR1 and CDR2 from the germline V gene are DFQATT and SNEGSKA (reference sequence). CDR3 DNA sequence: TGCAGTGTTTGGCAGGGACCCTCTGGAAACACCATATATTTT. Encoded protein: CSVWQGPSGNTIYF.

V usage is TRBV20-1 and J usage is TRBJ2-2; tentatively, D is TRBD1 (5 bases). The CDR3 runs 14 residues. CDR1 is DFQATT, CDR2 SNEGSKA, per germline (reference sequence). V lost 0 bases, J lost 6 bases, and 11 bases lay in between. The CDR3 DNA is TGCAGTGCTAGAGACCAGGGTGACTCCGGGGAGCTGTTTTTT. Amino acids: CSARDQGDSGELFF.

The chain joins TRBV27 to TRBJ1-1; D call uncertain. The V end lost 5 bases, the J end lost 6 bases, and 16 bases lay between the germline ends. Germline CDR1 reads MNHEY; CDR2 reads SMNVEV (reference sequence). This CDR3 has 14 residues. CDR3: CASSPSANPSEAFF. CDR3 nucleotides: TGTGCCAGCAGTCCCTCTGCAAACCCATCTGAAGCTTTCTTT.

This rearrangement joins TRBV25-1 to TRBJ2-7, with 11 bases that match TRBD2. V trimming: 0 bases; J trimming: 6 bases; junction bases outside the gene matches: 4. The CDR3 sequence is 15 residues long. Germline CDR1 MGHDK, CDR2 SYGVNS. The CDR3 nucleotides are TGTGCCAGCAGTGAATATGCACTAGCGGGAGCCGAGCAGTACTTC. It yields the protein CASSEYALAGAEQYF.

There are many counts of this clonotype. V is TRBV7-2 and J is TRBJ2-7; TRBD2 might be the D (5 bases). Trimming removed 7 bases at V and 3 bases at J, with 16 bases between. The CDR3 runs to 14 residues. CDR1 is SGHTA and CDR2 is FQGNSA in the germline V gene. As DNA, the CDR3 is TGTGCCAGCAACTACAGAGCCGGGGACTACGAGCAGTACTTC. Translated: CASNYRAGDYEQYF.

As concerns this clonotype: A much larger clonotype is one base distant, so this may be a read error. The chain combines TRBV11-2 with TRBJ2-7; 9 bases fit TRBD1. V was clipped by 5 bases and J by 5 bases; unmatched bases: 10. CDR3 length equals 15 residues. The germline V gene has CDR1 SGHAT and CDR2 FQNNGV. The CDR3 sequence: CASSHTDRGFDEQYF. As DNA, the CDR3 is TGTGCCAGCAGCCATACGGACAGGGGTTTTGACGAGCAGTACTTC. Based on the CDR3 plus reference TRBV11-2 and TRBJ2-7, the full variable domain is EAGVAQSPRYKIIEKRQSVAFWCNPISGHATLYWYQQILGQGPKLLIQFQNNGVVDDSQLPKDRFSAERLKGVDSTLKIQPAKLEDSAVYLCASSHTDRGFDEQYFGPGTRLTVT.

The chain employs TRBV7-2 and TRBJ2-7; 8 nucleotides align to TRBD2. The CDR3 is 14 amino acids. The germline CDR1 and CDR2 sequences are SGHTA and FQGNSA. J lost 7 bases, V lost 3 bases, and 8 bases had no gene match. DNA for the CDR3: TGTGCCAGCAGCTTGCCCAGCGGGAGCAGTGAGCAGTACTTC. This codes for CASSLPSGSSEQYF.

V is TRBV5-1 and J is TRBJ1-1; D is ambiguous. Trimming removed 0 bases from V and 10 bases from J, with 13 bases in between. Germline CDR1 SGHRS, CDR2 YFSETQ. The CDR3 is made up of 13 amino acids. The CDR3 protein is CASSLEESLGAFF. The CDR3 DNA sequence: TGCGCCAGCAGCTTGGAGGAATCCCTTGGAGCTTTCTTT.

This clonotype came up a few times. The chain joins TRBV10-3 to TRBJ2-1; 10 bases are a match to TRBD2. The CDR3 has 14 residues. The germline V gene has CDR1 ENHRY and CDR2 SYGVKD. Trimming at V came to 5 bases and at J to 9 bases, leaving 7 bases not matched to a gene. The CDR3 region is CAISSPGTSVEQFF. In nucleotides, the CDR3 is TGTGCCATCAGTTCCCCCGGGACTAGCGTTGAGCAGTTCTTC.

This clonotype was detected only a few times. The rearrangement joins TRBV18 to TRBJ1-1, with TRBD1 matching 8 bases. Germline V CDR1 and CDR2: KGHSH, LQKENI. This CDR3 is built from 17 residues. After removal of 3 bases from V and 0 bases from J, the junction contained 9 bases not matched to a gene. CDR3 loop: CASSPLGTGGMNTEAFF. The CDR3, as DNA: TGTGCCAGCTCACCGCTCGGGACAGGAGGTATGAACACTGAAGCTTTCTTT.

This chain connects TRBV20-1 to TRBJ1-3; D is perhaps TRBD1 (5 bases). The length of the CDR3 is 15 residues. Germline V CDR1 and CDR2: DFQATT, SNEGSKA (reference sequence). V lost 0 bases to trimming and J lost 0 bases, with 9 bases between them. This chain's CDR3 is CSARDHRSSGNTIYF. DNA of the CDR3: TGCAGTGCTAGAGATCACAGGAGCTCTGGAAACACCATATATTTT.

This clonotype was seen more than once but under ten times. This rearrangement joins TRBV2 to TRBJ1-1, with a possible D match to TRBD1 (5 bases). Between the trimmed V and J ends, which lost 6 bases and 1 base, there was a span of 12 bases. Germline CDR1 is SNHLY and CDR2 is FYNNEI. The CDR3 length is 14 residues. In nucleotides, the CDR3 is TGTGCCAGCAGGATAGAGGGGACGAACACTGAAGCTTTCTTT. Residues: CASRIEGTNTEAFF.

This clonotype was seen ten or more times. The chain's CDR3 is CASRTQVLSTDTQYF. DNA for the CDR3: TGTGCCAGCAGAACACAGGTCCTGAGCACAGATACGCAGTATTTT. This chain connects TRBV7-2 to TRBJ2-3; D perhaps matches TRBD1 (5 bases). CDR1 and CDR2 from the germline V gene are SGHTA and FQGNSA. This CDR3 is 15 amino acids long. Trimming cost V 6 bases and J 0 bases, with 13 bases left between them.

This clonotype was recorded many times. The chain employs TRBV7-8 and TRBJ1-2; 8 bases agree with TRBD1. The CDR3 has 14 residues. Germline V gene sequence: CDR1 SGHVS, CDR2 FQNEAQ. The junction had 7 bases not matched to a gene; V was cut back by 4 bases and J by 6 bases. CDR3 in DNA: TGTGCCAGCAGCTCCGGACAGGGCAGGGATGGCTACACCTTC. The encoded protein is CASSSGQGRDGYTF.

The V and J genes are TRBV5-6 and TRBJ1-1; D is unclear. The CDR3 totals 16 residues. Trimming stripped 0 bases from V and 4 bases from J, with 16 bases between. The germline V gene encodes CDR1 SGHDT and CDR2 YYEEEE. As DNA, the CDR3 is TGTGCCAGCAGCTTGGGGTGGATGGCAGTCGGCACTGAAGCTTTCTTT. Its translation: CASSLGWMAVGTEAFF.

The CDR3 sequence: CASSDQRETQYF. In nucleotides, the CDR3 is TGTGCCAGCAGCGACCAGCGCGAGACGCAGTATTTT. The chain links TRBV7-9 to TRBJ2-3; D remains ambiguous. Germline loops: CDR1 SEHNR, CDR2 FQNEAQ (reference sequence). The V end lost 5 bases, the J end lost 9 bases, and 12 bases lay between the germline ends. The CDR3 loop spans 12 amino acids.

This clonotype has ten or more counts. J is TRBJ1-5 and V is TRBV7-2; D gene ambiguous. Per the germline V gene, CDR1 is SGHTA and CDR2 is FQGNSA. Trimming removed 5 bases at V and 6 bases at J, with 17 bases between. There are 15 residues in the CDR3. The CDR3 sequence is CASSPLDLGGQPQHF. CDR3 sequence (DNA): TGTGCCAGCAGCCCACTAGACTTGGGTGGTCAGCCCCAGCATTTT.

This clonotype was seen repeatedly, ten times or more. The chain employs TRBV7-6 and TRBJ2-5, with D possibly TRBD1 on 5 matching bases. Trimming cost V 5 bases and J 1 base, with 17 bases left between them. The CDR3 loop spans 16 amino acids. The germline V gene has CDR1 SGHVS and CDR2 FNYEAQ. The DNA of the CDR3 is TGTGCCAGCAGCCCAAGAGACAGTTTAATCCAAGAGACCCAGTACTTC. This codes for CASSPRDSLIQETQYF.

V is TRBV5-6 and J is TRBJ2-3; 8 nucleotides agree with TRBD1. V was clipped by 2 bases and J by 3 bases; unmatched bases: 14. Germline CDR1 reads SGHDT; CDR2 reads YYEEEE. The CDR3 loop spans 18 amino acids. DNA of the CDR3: TGTGCCAGCAGCTTTCCAGGGGGCGCGTCAAAGTCGACAGATACGCAGTATTTT. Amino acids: CASSFPGGASKSTDTQYF.

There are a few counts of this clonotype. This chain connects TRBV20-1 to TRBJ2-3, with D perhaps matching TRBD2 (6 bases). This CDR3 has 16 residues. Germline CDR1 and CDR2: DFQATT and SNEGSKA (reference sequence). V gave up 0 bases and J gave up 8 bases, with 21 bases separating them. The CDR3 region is CSARDVKLTTEGTQYF. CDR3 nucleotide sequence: TGCAGTGCTAGAGATGTAAAGCTGACGACGGAGGGTACGCAGTATTTT.

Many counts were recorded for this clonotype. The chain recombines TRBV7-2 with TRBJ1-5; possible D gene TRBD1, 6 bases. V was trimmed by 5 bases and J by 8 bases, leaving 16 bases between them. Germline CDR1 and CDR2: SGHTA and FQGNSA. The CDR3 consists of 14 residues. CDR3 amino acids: CASSITGYTEPQHF. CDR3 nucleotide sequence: TGTGCCAGCAGCATCACAGGGTATACCGAGCCCCAGCATTTT.

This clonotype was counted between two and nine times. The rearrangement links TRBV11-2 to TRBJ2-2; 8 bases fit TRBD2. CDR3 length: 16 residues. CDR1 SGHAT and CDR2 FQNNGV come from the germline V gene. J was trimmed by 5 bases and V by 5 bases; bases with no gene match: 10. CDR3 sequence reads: CASSPPAGEGTGELFF. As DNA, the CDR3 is TGTGCCAGCAGCCCCCCAGCGGGAGAGGGGACCGGGGAGCTGTTTTTT.

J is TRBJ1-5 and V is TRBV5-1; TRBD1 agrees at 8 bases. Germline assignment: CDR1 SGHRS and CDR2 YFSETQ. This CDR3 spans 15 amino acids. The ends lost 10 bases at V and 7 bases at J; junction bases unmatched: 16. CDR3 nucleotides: TGCGCCGGACGAAACCGTGGACAGGGAGGACAGCCCCAGCATTTT. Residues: CAGRNRGQGGQPQHF.

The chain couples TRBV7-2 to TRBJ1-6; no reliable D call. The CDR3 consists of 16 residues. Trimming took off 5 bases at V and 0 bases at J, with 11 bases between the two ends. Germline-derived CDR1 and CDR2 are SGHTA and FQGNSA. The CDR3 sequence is CASSALILSYNSPLHF. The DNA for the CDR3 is TGTGCCAGCAGCGCCTTGATCCTCTCCTATAATTCACCCCTCCACTTT.

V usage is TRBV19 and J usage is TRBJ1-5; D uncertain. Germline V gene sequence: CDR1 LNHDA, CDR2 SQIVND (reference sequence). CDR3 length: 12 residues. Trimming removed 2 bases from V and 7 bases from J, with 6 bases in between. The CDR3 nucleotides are TGTGCCAGTAGTATAAATCGCCAGCCCCAGCATTTT. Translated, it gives CASSINRQPQHF.

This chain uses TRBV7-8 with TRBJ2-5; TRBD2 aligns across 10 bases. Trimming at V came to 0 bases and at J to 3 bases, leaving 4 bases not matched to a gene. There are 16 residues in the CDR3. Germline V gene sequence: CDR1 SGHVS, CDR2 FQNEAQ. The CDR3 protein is CASSLARTSGEETQYF. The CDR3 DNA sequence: TGTGCCAGCAGCTTAGCGCGAACTAGCGGGGAAGAGACCCAGTACTTC.

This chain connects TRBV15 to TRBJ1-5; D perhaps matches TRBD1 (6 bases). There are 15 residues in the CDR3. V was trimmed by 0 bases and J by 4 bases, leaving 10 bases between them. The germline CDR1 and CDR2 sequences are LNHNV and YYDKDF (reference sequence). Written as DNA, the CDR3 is TGTGCCACCAGCAGAGACAGGGGAGTGAATCAGCCCCAGCATTTT. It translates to CATSRDRGVNQPQHF.

The CDR3 coding sequence is TGTGCCAGCAGCTCCCCGGCGGCCGCCGGCGAGCAGTACTTC. Protein: CASSSPAAAGEQYF. The V and J genes are TRBV11-2 and TRBJ2-7; D remains ambiguous. Per germline, CDR1 SGHAT and CDR2 FQNNGV. V lost 4 bases and J lost 6, with 16 bases in between. CDR3 length: 14 amino acids.

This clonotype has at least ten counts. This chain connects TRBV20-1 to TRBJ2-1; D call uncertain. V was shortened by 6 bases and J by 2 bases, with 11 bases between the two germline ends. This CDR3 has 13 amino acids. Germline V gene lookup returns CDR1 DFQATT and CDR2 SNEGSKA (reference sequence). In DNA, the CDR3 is TGCAGTGCCCTCATCGGGCCCTACAATGAGCAGTTCTTC. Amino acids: CSALIGPYNEQFF.